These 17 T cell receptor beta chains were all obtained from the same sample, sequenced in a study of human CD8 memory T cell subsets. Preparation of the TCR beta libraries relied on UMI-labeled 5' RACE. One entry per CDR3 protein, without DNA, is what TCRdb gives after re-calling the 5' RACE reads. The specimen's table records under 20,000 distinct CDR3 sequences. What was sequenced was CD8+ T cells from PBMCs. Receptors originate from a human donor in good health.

The CDR3 loop reads CASRRWSGNSNQPQHF. This rearrangement joins TRBV6-5 to TRBJ1-5; TCRdb calls TRBD1, which cannot be checked without DNA. Germline values: CDR1 MNHEY, CDR2 SVGAGI. This CDR3 has 16 amino acids.

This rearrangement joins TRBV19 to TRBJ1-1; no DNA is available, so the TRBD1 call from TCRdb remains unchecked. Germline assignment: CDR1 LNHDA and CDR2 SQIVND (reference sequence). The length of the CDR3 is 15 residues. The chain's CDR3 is CASSNQDRETTEAFF.

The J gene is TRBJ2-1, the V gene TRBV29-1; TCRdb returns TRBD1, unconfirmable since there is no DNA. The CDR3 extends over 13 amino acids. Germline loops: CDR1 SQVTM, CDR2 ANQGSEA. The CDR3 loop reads CSVGTDSYNEQFF.

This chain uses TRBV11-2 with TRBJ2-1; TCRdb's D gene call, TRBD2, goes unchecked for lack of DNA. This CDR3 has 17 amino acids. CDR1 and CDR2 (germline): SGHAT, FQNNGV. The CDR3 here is CASSLVTAGGRYNEQFF.

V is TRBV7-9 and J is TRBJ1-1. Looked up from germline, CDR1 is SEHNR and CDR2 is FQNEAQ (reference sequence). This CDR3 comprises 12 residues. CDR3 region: CASSLGQIEAFF.

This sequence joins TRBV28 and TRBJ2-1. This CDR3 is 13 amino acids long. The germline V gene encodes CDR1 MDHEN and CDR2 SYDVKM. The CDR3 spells CASSLSGNNEQFF.

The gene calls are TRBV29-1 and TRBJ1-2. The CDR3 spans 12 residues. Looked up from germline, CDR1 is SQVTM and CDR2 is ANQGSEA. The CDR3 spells CSTVAGRGGYTF. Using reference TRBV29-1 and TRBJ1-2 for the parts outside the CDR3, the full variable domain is SAVISQKPSRDICQRGTSLTIQCQVDSQVTMMFWYRQQPGQSLTLIATANQGSEATYESGFVIDKFPISRPNLTFSTLTVSNMSPEDSSIYLCSTVAGRGGYTFGSGTRLTVV.

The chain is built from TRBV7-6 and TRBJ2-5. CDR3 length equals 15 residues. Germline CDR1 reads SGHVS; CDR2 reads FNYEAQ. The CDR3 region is CASSRTEEEQETQYF.

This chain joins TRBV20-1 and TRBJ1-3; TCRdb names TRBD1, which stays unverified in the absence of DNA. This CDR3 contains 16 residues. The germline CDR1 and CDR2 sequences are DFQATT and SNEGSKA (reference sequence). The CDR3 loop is CSARDSQAPSGNTIYF.

This CDR3 is CASSDSRTSGNTGELFF. The rearrangement uses TRBV9 and TRBJ2-2; TCRdb selects TRBD2, and the lack of DNA leaves this call unchecked. CDR1 SGDLS and CDR2 YYNGEE come from the germline V gene. CDR3 length: 17 amino acids.

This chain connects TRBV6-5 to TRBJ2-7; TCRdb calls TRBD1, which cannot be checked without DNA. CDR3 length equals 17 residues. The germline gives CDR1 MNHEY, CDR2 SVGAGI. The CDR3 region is CASSSRTGVNLGDEQYF.

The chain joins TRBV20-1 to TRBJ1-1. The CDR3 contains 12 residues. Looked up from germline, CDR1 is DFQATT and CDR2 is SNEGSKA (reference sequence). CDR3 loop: CSAPRGYTEAFF.

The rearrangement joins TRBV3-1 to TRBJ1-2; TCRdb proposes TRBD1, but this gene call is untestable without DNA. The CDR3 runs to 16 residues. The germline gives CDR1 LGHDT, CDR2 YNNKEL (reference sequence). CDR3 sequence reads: CASSQDRGLANYGYTF.

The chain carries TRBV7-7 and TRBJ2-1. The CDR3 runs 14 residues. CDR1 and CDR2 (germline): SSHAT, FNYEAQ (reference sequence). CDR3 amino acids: CASSFEPSGYEQFF.

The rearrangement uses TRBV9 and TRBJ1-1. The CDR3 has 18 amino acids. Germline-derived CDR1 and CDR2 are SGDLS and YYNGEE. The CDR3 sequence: CASSVSGRVSVANTEAFF.

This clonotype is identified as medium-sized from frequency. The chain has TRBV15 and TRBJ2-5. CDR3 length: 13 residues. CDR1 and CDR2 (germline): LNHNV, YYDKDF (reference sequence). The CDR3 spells CATSRDRGETQYF.

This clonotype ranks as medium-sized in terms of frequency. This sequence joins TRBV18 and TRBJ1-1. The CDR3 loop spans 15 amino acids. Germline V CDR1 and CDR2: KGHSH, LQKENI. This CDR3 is CASSVRHSKNTEAFF.